These 4 T cell receptor beta chains originate from one sample sequenced in a study of OX40 agonist ivuxolimab in advanced cancers. Measured with immunoSEQ multiplex PCR; TCRdb has only the in-frame clones, and not every one. The profile shows some 99,000 clones, roughly 94% of them singletons. The starting material was CD4+ or CD8+ T cells sorted from blood, obtained in a trial of the OX40 agonist ivuxolimab. These receptors all stem from an adult with an advanced solid tumor such as melanoma, head and neck, liver or kidney cancer.

The sample holds one count of this clone. The J gene is TRBJ2-3, the V gene TRBV28; 9 bases line up with TRBD2. CDR3 length equals 17 residues. Looked up from germline, CDR1 is MDHEN and CDR2 is SYDVKM. J gave up 1 base and V 5 bases, and 10 bases lay outside the gene matches. DNA for the CDR3: TGTGCCAGCAGTATCCCCGAGGTAGCGGGAGGCACAGATACGCAGTATTTT. This translates into CASSIPEVAGGTDTQYF.

The V gene is TRBV7-9, the J gene TRBJ2-2; unclear D gene. Germline loops: CDR1 SEHNR, CDR2 FQNEAQ (reference sequence). V dropped 10 bases and J dropped 6 bases, with 12 bases sitting between them. The CDR3 runs to 12 residues. CDR3: CATHFHAGELFF. CDR3 DNA sequence: TGTGCCACCCACTTCCACGCCGGGGAGCTGTTTTTT.

As regards this clone: The junction does not match germline at one end; this may be a read error. The chain carries TRBV7-7 and TRBJ2-5; 11 nucleotides line up with TRBD2. There are 15 residues in the CDR3. Germline V lookup: CDR1 SSHAT, CDR2 FNYEAQ (reference sequence). The CDR3 sequence is CASSLGLAGGETQYF. The CDR3 DNA reads as TGTGCTAGCAGCTTAGGGCTAGCGGGAGGAGAGACCCAGTACTTC.

This rearrangement joins TRBV28 to TRBJ2-7; 8 bases agree with TRBD1. V shed 5 bases and J 5 bases; nucleotides not matched to a gene: 14. Germline V gene data show CDR1 as MDHEN and CDR2 as SYDVKM. The CDR3 has 16 residues. For the CDR3, the DNA is TGTGCCAGCAGTGCCCAGGGGGCAGGGGCTCCTGACGAGCAGTACTTC. Translation gives CASSAQGAGAPDEQYF.